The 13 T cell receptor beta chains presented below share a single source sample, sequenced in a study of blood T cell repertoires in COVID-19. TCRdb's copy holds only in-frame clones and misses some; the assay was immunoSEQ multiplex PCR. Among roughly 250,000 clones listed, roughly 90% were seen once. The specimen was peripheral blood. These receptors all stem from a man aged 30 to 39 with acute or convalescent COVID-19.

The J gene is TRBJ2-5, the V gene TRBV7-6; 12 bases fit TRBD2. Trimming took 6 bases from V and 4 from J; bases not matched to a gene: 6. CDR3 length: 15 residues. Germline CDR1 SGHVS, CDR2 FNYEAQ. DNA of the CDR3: TGTGCCAGCAGTCGCCGACTAGCGGGGGTAGAGACCCAGTACTTC. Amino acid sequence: CASSRRLAGVETQYF.

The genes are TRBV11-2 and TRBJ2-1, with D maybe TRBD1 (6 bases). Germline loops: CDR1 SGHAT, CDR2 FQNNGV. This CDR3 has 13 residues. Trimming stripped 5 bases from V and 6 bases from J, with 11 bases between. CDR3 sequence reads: CASSQNRVNEQFF. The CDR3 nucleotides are TGTGCCAGCAGCCAAAACAGGGTCAATGAGCAGTTCTTC. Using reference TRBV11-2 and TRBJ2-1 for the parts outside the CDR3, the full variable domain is EAGVAQSPRYKIIEKRQSVAFWCNPISGHATLYWYQQILGQGPKLLIQFQNNGVVDDSQLPKDRFSAERLKGVDSTLKIQPAKLEDSAVYLCASSQNRVNEQFFGPGTRLTVL.

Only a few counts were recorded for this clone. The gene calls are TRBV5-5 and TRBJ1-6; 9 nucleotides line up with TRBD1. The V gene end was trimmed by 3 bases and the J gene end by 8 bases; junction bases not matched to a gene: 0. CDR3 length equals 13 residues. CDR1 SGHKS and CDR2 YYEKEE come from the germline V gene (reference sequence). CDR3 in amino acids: CASSWTGDSPLHF. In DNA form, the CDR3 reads TGTGCCAGCAGCTGGACAGGGGATTCACCCCTCCACTTT.

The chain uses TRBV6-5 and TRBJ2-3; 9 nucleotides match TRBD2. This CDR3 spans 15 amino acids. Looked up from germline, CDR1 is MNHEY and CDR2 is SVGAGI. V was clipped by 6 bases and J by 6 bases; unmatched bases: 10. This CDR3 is CASSPLAGWPDTQYF. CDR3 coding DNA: TGTGCCAGCAGCCCCCTAGCGGGGTGGCCCGATACGCAGTATTTT.

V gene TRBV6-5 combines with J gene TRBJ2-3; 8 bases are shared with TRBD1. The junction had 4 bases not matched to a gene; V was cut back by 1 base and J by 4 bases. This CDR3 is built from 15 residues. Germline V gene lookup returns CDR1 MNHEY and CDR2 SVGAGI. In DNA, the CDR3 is TGTGCCAGCAGTTACTTCAGGGGGCAGGCAGATACGCAGTATTTT. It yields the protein CASSYFRGQADTQYF.

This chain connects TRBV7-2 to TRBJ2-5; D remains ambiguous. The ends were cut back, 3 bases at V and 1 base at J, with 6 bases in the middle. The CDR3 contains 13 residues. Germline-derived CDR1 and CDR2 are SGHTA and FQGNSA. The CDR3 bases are TGTGCCAGCAGCTTTTTAGTCCAAGAGACCCAGTACTTC. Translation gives CASSFLVQETQYF.

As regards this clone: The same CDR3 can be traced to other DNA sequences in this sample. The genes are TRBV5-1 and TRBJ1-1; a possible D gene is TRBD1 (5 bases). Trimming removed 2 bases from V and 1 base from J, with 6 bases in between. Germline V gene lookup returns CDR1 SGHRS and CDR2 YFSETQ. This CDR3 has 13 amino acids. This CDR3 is CASSFQGNTEAFF. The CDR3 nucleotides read TGCGCCAGCAGCTTCCAGGGGAACACTGAAGCTTTCTTT. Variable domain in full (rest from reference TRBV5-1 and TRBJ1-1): KAGVTQTPRYLIKTRGQQVTLSCSPISGHRSVSWYQQTPGQGLQFLFEYFSETQRNKGNFPGRFSGRQFSNSRSEMNVSTLELGDSALYLCASSFQGNTEAFFGQGTRLTVV.

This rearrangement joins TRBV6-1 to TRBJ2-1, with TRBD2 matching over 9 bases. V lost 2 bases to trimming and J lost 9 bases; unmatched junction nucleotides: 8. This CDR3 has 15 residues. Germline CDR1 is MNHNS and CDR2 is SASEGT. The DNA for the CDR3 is TGTGCCAGCAGTGAAAACTTAGCGGGGGCGGGTGAGCAGTTCTTC. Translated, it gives CASSENLAGAGEQFF.

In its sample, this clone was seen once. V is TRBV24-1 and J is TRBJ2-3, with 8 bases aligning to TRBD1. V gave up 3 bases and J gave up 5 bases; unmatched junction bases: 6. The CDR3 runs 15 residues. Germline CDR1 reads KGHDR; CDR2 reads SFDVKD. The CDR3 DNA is TGTGCCACCAGTGATCTCGGTACAGGGGGAGATACGCAGTATTTT. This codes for CATSDLGTGGDTQYF.

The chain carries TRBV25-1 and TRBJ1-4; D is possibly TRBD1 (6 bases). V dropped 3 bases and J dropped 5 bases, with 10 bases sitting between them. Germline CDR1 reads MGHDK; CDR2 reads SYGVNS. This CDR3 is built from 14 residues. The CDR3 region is CASSDWTVNEKLFF. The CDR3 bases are TGTGCCAGCAGTGATTGGACAGTCAATGAAAAACTGTTTTTT.

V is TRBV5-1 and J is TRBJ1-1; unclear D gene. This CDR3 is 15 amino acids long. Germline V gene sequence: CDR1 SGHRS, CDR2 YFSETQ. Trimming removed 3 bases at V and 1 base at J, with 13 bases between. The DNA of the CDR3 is TGCGCCAGCAGCTCCCAACTTGATGGGAACACTGAAGCTTTCTTT. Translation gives CASSSQLDGNTEAFF.

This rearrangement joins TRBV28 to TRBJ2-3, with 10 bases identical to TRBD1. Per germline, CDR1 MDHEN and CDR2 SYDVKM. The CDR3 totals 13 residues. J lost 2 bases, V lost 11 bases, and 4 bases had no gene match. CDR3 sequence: CAGGTGDTDTQYF. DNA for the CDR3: TGTGCCGGCGGGACAGGGGACACAGATACGCAGTATTTT.

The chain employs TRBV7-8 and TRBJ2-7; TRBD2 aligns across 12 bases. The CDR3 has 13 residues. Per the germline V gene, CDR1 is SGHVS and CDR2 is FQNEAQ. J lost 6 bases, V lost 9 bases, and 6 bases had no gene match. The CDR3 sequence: CASQGTSGLEQYF. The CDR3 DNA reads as TGTGCCAGTCAGGGGACTAGCGGGCTCGAGCAGTACTTC.